The 27 T cell receptor beta chains below all came from one sample that was sequenced in a study of identical twins. TCRdb independently ran MiXCR on the 5' RACE reads; one entry per CDR3 protein. The profile shows some 1,600,000 distinct CDR3 sequences, roughly a third of them singletons. Sequencing was performed on cord blood. These receptor sequences come from a newborn girl in good health.

Only a few counts were recorded for this clonotype. V and J are TRBV24-1 and TRBJ1-2; D ambiguous. V was trimmed by 6 bases and J by 3 bases, leaving 7 bases between them. Germline lookup yields CDR1 KGHDR and CDR2 SFDVKD. The CDR3 is made up of 12 amino acids. CDR3 in amino acids: CATSFADYGYTF. Written as DNA, the CDR3 is TGTGCCACCAGTTTCGCGGACTATGGCTACACCTTC.

This chain joins TRBV28 and TRBJ1-2; D perhaps matches TRBD1 (6 bases). The V and J ends lost 3 bases and 6 bases respectively, with 11 bases between them. The CDR3 runs to 13 residues. Germline values: CDR1 MDHEN, CDR2 SYDVKM. The CDR3 reads CASSFIQGHGYTF. CDR3 DNA sequence: TGTGCCAGCAGTTTTATACAGGGACATGGCTACACCTTC.

V is TRBV4-2 and J is TRBJ1-2, with 8 bases aligning to TRBD1. Germline CDR1 LGHNA, CDR2 YNFKEQ. V was clipped by 1 base and J by 4 bases; unmatched bases: 2. The CDR3 sequence is 14 residues long. CDR3 residues: CASSQVGQVYGYTF. The CDR3 nucleotides read TGTGCCAGCAGCCAAGTGGGACAGGTCTATGGCTACACCTTC.

This clonotype was seen a handful of times. The chain employs TRBV9 and TRBJ2-3; TRBD2 matches at 7 bases. CDR3 length: 17 amino acids. V shed 0 bases and J 2 bases; nucleotides not matched to a gene: 9. From germline, CDR1 is SGDLS and CDR2 YYNGEE. The chain's CDR3 is CASSVEPAGSFTDTQYF. CDR3 in DNA: TGTGCCAGCAGCGTAGAGCCAGCGGGGTCCTTCACAGATACGCAGTATTTT. The full variable domain, rest sourced from reference TRBV9 and TRBJ2-3, is DSGVTQTPKHLITATGQRVTLRCSPRSGDLSVYWYQQSLDQGLQFLIQYYNGEERAKGNILERFSAQQFPDLHSELNLSSLELGDSALYFCASSVEPAGSFTDTQYFGPGTRLTVL.

V is TRBV20-1 and J is TRBJ2-5; 8 nucleotides match TRBD2. The germline V gene has CDR1 DFQATT and CDR2 SNEGSKA (reference sequence). This CDR3 region has 13 residues. Trimming took 2 bases from V and 4 from J; bases not matched to a gene: 3. The CDR3 spells CSARRSGGETQYF. CDR3 sequence (DNA): TGCAGTGCTAGACGGAGCGGGGGAGAGACCCAGTACTTC.

This clonotype was seen only a few times. The CDR3 DNA follows: TGTGCCAGCAGTTTATCGGACGGGGAGGTCGCCTACGAGCAGTACTTC. It is translated as CASSLSDGEVAYEQYF. The chain is built from TRBV27 and TRBJ2-7; possibly TRBD2 for D (6 bases). The V gene's germline CDR1 is MNHEY and CDR2 SMNVEV (reference sequence). Trimming shortened V by 0 bases and J by 2 bases, and 14 bases separated the two germline ends. The CDR3 sequence is 16 residues long.

The rearrangement links TRBV7-9 to TRBJ1-6, with D perhaps TRBD1 (5 bases). The CDR3 covers 16 residues. The V end was cut by 5 bases, the J end by 0 bases, with 11 bases between. Looked up from germline, CDR1 is SEHNR and CDR2 is FQNEAQ (reference sequence). The CDR3 DNA follows: TGTGCCAGCAGCCCGCAGACAGTCTCCTATAATTCACCCCTCCACTTT. Protein: CASSPQTVSYNSPLHF.

This clonotype has just a few counts. The rearrangement uses TRBV7-2 and TRBJ1-6; possible D gene TRBD1, 5 bases. The V and J ends lost 1 base and 9 bases respectively, with 13 bases between them. There are 15 residues in the CDR3. CDR1 and CDR2 from the germline V gene are SGHTA and FQGNSA. Here the CDR3 reads CASSLVGDGISPLHF. The CDR3, as DNA: TGTGCCAGCAGCTTAGTGGGGGATGGGATTTCACCCCTCCACTTT.

CDR3 nucleotide sequence: TGTGCCAGCAGCCTGGGGACAGGGACTAAGAACACTGAAGCTTTCTTT. It codes for CASSLGTGTKNTEAFF. The chain recombines TRBV14 with TRBJ1-1, with 9 bases matching TRBD1. The CDR3 runs to 16 residues. CDR1 and CDR2 from the germline V gene are SGHDN and FVKESK. V shed 4 bases, J shed 1 base, and the junction held 7 bases outside the gene matches.

The chain joins TRBV24-1 to TRBJ2-3; TRBD2 agrees at 8 bases. The ends lost 9 bases at V and 4 bases at J; junction bases unmatched: 2. CDR3 length equals 12 residues. CDR1 and CDR2 (germline): KGHDR, SFDVKD. Here the CDR3 DNA reads TGTGCCACCTCGGGGGGGCCAGATACGCAGTATTTT. Amino acid sequence: CATSGGPDTQYF.

This clonotype showed up just a few times. Here the CDR3 reads CASTRDPWADTQYF. In DNA form, the CDR3 reads TGTGCCAGCACCCGGGACCCCTGGGCAGATACGCAGTATTTT. This chain links TRBV12-3 or TRBV12-4 with TRBJ2-3, with D tentatively TRBD1 or TRBD2 (5 bases each). The length of the CDR3 is 14 residues. V gave up 7 bases and J gave up 4 bases, with 15 bases separating them.

The genes are TRBV24-1 and TRBJ1-2, with 7 bases lining up with TRBD1. Trimming at V came to 2 bases and at J to 7 bases, leaving 9 bases not matched to a gene. In germline, CDR1 is KGHDR, CDR2 SFDVKD. The length of the CDR3 is 15 residues. CDR3 protein: CATSDSRDRDRGYTF. CDR3 DNA: TGTGCCACCAGTGATTCCCGCGACAGGGACCGTGGCTACACCTTC.

V is TRBV28 and J is TRBJ2-7; D call uncertain. The V end lost 3 bases, the J end lost 2 bases, and 11 bases lay between the germline ends. From germline, CDR1 is MDHEN and CDR2 SYDVKM. The CDR3 is made up of 14 amino acids. CDR3 in amino acids: CASSFKAPAYEQYF. CDR3 nucleotide sequence: TGTGCCAGCAGTTTTAAGGCGCCAGCCTACGAGCAGTACTTC.

This clonotype was seen many times. The chain couples TRBV12-3 or TRBV12-4 to TRBJ2-1; 7 bases are shared with TRBD2. The ends lost 5 bases at V and 6 bases at J; junction bases unmatched: 7. The CDR3 runs to 14 residues. The CDR3 region has the DNA TGTGCCAGCAGTGAGCGGGGTTCGCGCAATGAGCAGTTCTTC. Its protein product is CASSERGSRNEQFF.

This clonotype was seen more than once but under ten times. The rearrangement joins TRBV4-2 to TRBJ2-1; D remains ambiguous. V was clipped by 0 bases and J by 10 bases, with 7 bases between them. The germline gives CDR1 LGHNA, CDR2 YNFKEQ. The CDR3 length is 12 residues. The CDR3 DNA is TGTGCCAGCAGCCAAGACTACTACGAGCAGTTCTTC. As protein: CASSQDYYEQFF.

V usage is TRBV6-1 and J usage is TRBJ1-4; D is possibly TRBD1 (6 bases). Germline values: CDR1 MNHNS, CDR2 SASEGT. The CDR3 is 15 residues long. CDR3 sequence (DNA): TGTGCGTCAAGGAGGGGGACCTCAACTAATGAAAAACTGTTTTTT. Amino acid sequence: CASRRGTSTNEKLFF.

This clonotype was observed a handful of times. The V gene is TRBV24-1, the J gene TRBJ2-1, with a weak D call TRBD2 (5 bases). Per the germline V gene, CDR1 is KGHDR and CDR2 is SFDVKD. The V gene lost 6 bases and the J gene lost 4 bases, with 12 bases spanning the gap. This CDR3 has 14 residues. The CDR3 here is CATSPWGEYNEQFF. CDR3 nucleotides: TGTGCCACCAGTCCCTGGGGAGAGTACAATGAGCAGTTCTTC.

As regards this clonotype: One junction end disagrees with the germline gene, perhaps due to a read error. The genes are TRBV7-2 and TRBJ2-1; D gene ambiguous. CDR3 size: 13 residues. CDR1 and CDR2 (germline): SGHTA, FQGNSA. CDR3 region: CASRPTLNNEKFF. The DNA for the CDR3 is TGTGCCAGCAGGCCAACACTTAACAATGAGAAGTTCTTC.

In its sample, this clonotype was seen a few times. This chain uses TRBV6-1 with TRBJ2-1; 7 positions agree with TRBD1. CDR1 is MNHNS, CDR2 SASEGT, per germline. There are 15 residues in the CDR3. V dropped 4 bases and J dropped 6; count of bases not matched to a gene: 9. The CDR3 here is CASSAGTVSGNEQFF. The DNA for the CDR3 is TGTGCCAGCAGTGCCGGGACAGTATCAGGCAATGAGCAGTTCTTC.

This clonotype was counted a few times. The chain joins TRBV20-1 to TRBJ2-5; TRBD2 matches at 9 bases. The better agreement between TRBJ2-4 and the DNA end casts doubt on the J call. There are 16 residues in the CDR3. Germline CDR1 DFQATT, CDR2 SNEGSKA (reference sequence). The CDR3 loop reads CSARLAGLLAKNIQYF. In DNA form, the CDR3 reads TGCAGTGCCAGGCTAGCGGGACTCCTAGCCAAAAACATTCAGTACTTC.

With regard to this clonotype: A much larger clone sits a single nucleotide away, making a read error possible. The CDR3, as DNA: TGTGCCAGCAGTAGCGGGAGTTCCTCCTACGAGCAGTTCTTC. Its protein is CASSSGSSSYEQFF. This chain joins TRBV25-1 and TRBJ2-1, with 8 bases matching TRBD2. Looked up from germline, CDR1 is MGHDK and CDR2 is SYGVNS. CDR3 length: 14 residues. Trimming took 5 bases from V and 10 from J; bases not matched to a gene: 10.

The chain joins TRBV2 to TRBJ2-1; TRBD2 is a possible D gene (6 bases). CDR1 is SNHLY and CDR2 is FYNNEI in the germline V gene. The V and J ends lost 6 bases and 3 bases respectively, with 21 bases between them. The CDR3 sequence is 17 residues long. The CDR3 DNA sequence: TGTGCCAGCAGGGATCTAGCGAGGGCTAACCACTACAATGAGCAGTTCTTC. It encodes CASRDLARANHYNEQFF.

This clonotype was observed many times. This rearrangement joins TRBV20-1 to TRBJ2-7; tentatively, D is TRBD1 or TRBD2 (5 bases each). V was pared by 3 bases and J by 0 bases, with 9 bases between. The germline V gene has CDR1 DFQATT and CDR2 SNEGSKA (reference sequence). The CDR3 has 13 amino acids. Here the CDR3 reads CSASRGASYEQYF. CDR3 in DNA: TGCAGTGCTAGTCGGGGCGCCTCCTACGAGCAGTACTTC.

The CDR3 loop is CASSPSGAGAQAEAFF. The CDR3 nucleotides read TGTGCCAGCAGCCCCTCTGGGGCAGGGGCGCAGGCTGAAGCTTTCTTT. The rearrangement uses TRBV11-2 and TRBJ1-1, with D perhaps matching TRBD1 (6 bases). The V gene's germline CDR1 is SGHAT and CDR2 FQNNGV. Trimming shortened V by 5 bases and J by 6 bases, and 22 bases separated the two germline ends. The CDR3 is 16 residues long.

This clonotype was counted many times. The chain employs TRBV25-1 and TRBJ1-2, with D hard to call. This CDR3 spans 12 amino acids. The V gene's germline CDR1 is MGHDK and CDR2 SYGVNS. The V gene lost 2 bases and the J gene lost 5 bases, with 6 bases spanning the gap. Here the CDR3 DNA reads TGTGCCAGCAGTGAAAAGGGTTATGGCTACACCTTC. Amino acids: CASSEKGYGYTF.

This clonotype occurred a few times. The chain uses TRBV29-1 and TRBJ2-7; the match to TRBD2 covers 7 bases. The ends lost 4 bases at V and 7 bases at J; junction bases unmatched: 22. The CDR3 covers 17 residues. Looked up from germline, CDR1 is SQVTM and CDR2 is ANQGSEA. In DNA form, the CDR3 reads TGCAGCGTTGTAGCCCCCTTTACCAGCGGGATAGGCAATGAGCAGTACTTC. Translated: CSVVAPFTSGIGNEQYF.

This clonotype was seen only a few times. The chain has TRBV5-1 and TRBJ2-7; TRBD2 is a possible D gene (6 bases). The V gene lost 2 bases and the J gene lost 5 bases, with 17 bases spanning the gap. From germline, CDR1 is SGHRS and CDR2 YFSETQ. The CDR3 extends over 15 amino acids. CDR3 sequence (DNA): TGCGCCAGCAGCTTCCCTAGCGAGGTTGGCCACGAGCAGTACTTC. The encoded protein is CASSFPSEVGHEQYF.